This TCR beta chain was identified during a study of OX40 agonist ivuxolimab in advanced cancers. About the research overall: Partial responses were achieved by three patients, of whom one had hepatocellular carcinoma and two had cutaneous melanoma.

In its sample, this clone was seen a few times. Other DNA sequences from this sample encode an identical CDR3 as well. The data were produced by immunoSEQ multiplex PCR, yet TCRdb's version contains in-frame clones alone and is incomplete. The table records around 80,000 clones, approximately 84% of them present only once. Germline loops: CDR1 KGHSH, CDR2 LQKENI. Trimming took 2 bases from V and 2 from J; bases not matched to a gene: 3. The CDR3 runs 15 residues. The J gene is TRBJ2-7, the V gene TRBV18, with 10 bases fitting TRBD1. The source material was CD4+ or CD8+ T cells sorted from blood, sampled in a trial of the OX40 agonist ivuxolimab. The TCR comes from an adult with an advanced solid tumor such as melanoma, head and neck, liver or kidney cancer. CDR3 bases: TGTGCCAGCTCACCATCGGGACAGGGGCCCTACGAGCAGTACTTC. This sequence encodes CASSPSGQGPYEQYF.